The 4 T cell receptor beta chains below come from one sample, sequenced in a study of T cells expressing NK-cell markers. TCRdb re-called the 5' RACE reads and shows each CDR3 protein once, DNA omitted. Its listing shows about 460,000 distinct CDR3 sequences. Material for sequencing was blood T cells: a sorted CD56 or NKG2C T cell subset, CD4+ or CD8+ T cells, or bulk PBMC T cells (not recorded which). The origin of the receptors is a woman in her forties or fifties in good health.

This rearrangement joins TRBV7-9 to TRBJ2-2. This CDR3 region has 13 residues. CDR1 and CDR2 from the germline V gene are SEHNR and FQNEAQ (reference sequence). This CDR3 is CASSPEVVGELFF.

The V gene is TRBV6-1, the J gene TRBJ1-3. From germline, CDR1 is MNHNS and CDR2 SASEGT. CDR3 length equals 13 residues. CDR3 region: CASMILSGNTIYF.

The V gene is TRBV6-2 or TRBV6-3, the J gene TRBJ2-2; TCRdb outputs TRBD2, but without DNA this stays unchecked. Germline V lookup: CDR1 MNHEY, CDR2 SVGEGT. This CDR3 is 16 amino acids long. Here the CDR3 reads CASKPGLAGVTGELFF.

The rearrangement links TRBV7-9 to TRBJ2-7. The CDR3 covers 14 residues. Germline-derived CDR1 and CDR2 are SEHNR and FQNEAQ (reference sequence). CDR3 sequence reads: CASSLSQGFREQYF.